The clone carrying this T cell receptor beta chain was seen more than once but under ten times. TCRdb recomputed calls from the 5' RACE reads with MiXCR, one row per CDR3 protein. In the table there are more than 250,000 distinct CDR3 sequences, more than 15% of which are singletons. This specimen belongs to a study of T-cell memory formation after mild COVID-19. Looked up from germline, CDR1 is LGHNA and CDR2 is YSLEER. V was pared by 0 bases and J by 4 bases, with 7 bases between. The CDR3 is made up of 14 amino acids. Specimen: PBMCs or a T cell subset sorted from them (not recorded which). The clonotype comes from a man aged 18 to 29 who had mild COVID-19 (a few samples of this study predate the infection). Cell type and time point are not known. The rearrangement joins TRBV4-3 to TRBJ2-1; unclear D gene. The CDR3 DNA reads as TGCGCCAGCAGCCAAGATTTCAAGTACAATGAGCAGTTCTTC. This codes for CASSQDFKYNEQFF.